A selection of T cell receptor beta chains follows, all from one sample in a study of blood T cell repertoires in COVID-19. Produced via immunoSEQ multiplex PCR; TCRdb's table is partial and in-frame only. Of around 320,000 clones in the sample, about nine tenths are singletons; the top ten hold less than 3%. Sequencing input: PBMCs or T cells enriched from blood (not recorded which). The receptors here all came from a woman aged 50 to 60 who had been exposed to COVID-19. CDR3s include the opening cysteine and the closing phenylalanine or tryptophan. D genes are given only for firm matches. Clone size is shown for a subset of rows, as once, few, many or a class of expanded clone.

CDR3nt	CDR3aa	v_gene	j_gene	d_gene	abundance
TGTGCCAGCAGTCTCTCAGAAAGCTATGGCTACACCTTC	CASSLSESYGYTF	TRBV2	TRBJ1-2	NA	NA
TGTGCCACCAGCAGAGAGTATTTGGGAGTAGGAGATACGCAGTATTTT	CATSREYLGVGDTQYF	TRBV15	TRBJ2-3	NA	NA
TGTGCCACACAGGGCAACTATGGCTACACCTTC	CATQGNYGYTF	TRBV10-3	TRBJ1-2	NA	NA
TGTGCCAGCAGCACAGGGGCGAGGACCCAGTACTTC	CASSTGARTQYF	TRBV12-3/TRBV12-4	TRBJ2-5	TRBD1	once
TGTGCCAGCAGGGGGACTAGCAGGGCCGGGGAGCTGTTTTTT	CASRGTSRAGELFF	TRBV6-4	TRBJ2-2	TRBD2	NA
TGTGCCAGCAGCCCGGGACAGAATCAGCCCCAGCATTTT	CASSPGQNQPQHF	TRBV7-2	TRBJ1-5	TRBD1	NA
TGTGCCAGTAGAAGGCGAGGGGGGGAGGACAATGAGCAGTTCTTC	CASRRRGGEDNEQFF	TRBV19	TRBJ2-1	NA	NA
TGTGCCAGCAGCCTTGAGGGCGGGAACACTGAAGCTTTCTTT	CASSLEGGNTEAFF	TRBV9	TRBJ1-1	NA	NA
TGTGCCAGCAGCTTAGCGGGGCTGGGGTACACTGAAGCTTTCTTT	CASSLAGLGYTEAFF	TRBV7-9	TRBJ1-1	NA	NA
TGTGCCAGCAGTTTTAGAGACAGAATGAACACTGAAGCTTTCTTT	CASSFRDRMNTEAFF	TRBV28	TRBJ1-1	NA	few
TGTGCCAGCACCGCCCTGAGAGGGACAACCTTC	CASTALRGTTF	TRBV12-3/TRBV12-4	TRBJ1-2	NA	NA
TGTGCCAGCAGCCAAACTACAGGGTCCGGGGAGCTGTTTTTT	CASSQTTGSGELFF	TRBV3-1/TRBV3-2	TRBJ2-2	NA	few
TGTGCCAGTAGTGACACGCCGGGGAGTGCTTTCTTT	CASSDTPGSAFF	TRBV19	TRBJ1-1	NA	NA
TGTGCCAGCAGCCGATGGGGGCGTTCGGAAGGGAAACTGTTTTTT	CASSRWGRSEGKLFF	TRBV5-6	TRBJ1-4	NA	NA
TGTGCCAGCAGTGAAGGGCCAGATTACAATGAGCAGTTCTTC	CASSEGPDYNEQFF	TRBV6-1	TRBJ2-1	NA	NA
TGTGCAAGTCGCTTATGCAGGGTAAACGAGCAGTACTTC	CASRLCRVNEQYF	TRBV12-2	TRBJ2-7	NA	NA
TGTGCCAGCAGTTACTCGTCGTCTTCGGGTTCACCCCTCCACTTT	CASSYSSSSGSPLHF	TRBV6-5	TRBJ1-6	NA	NA
TGCGCCAGCAGCCAAGTATCTAAAAGCACTGAAGCTTTCTTT	CASSQVSKSTEAFF	TRBV4-1	TRBJ1-1	NA	once
TGTGCCAGCAGCTTCGGGGGTAACTATGGCTACACCTTC	CASSFGGNYGYTF	TRBV13	TRBJ1-2	NA	few
TGTGCCAGCAGCCCCGAGCCGGGACAGGGGTGTAGTGGCTACACCTTC	CASSPEPGQGCSGYTF	TRBV5-6	TRBJ1-2	TRBD1	NA
TGCGCCAGCAGCTTGGTCGGGAATAGGTACGAGCAGTACTTC	CASSLVGNRYEQYF	TRBV5-1	TRBJ2-7	NA	NA
TGTGCCAGCAGCCAAGAGACAGCAATAAGGACCCAGTACTTC	CASSQETAIRTQYF	TRBV4-2	TRBJ2-5	NA	NA
TGCGCCAGCAGCCAAGTAGCTAGCGGGGGGGTATACAATGAGCAGTTCTTC	CASSQVASGGVYNEQFF	TRBV4-1	TRBJ2-1	TRBD2	NA
TGTGCCAGCAGTGAAGCGCCTAGCGGGGGGGAACACAATGAGCAGTTCTTC	CASSEAPSGGEHNEQFF	TRBV2	TRBJ2-1	TRBD2	NA
TGCGCCAGCTTACGGGGACTAGCTGGTGAGCAGTTCTTC	CASLRGLAGEQFF	TRBV10-2	TRBJ2-1	TRBD2	NA
TGTGCCTGGAGTGTTGGTCCCAGATACAATGAGCAGTTCTTC	CAWSVGPRYNEQFF	TRBV30	TRBJ2-1	NA	NA
TGTGCCAGCAGCTTATGGGACAGCCCACAGGAGACCCAGTACTTC	CASSLWDSPQETQYF	TRBV7-2	TRBJ2-5	TRBD1	NA
TGTGCCAGCATGCAGGGGCATAGCTATGGCTACACCTTC	CASMQGHSYGYTF	TRBV2	TRBJ1-2	NA	NA
TGTGCCAGCAGCTTAACCGGGACAGACTATGGCTACACCTTC	CASSLTGTDYGYTF	TRBV5-5	TRBJ1-2	TRBD1	NA
TGTGCCACCAGTCCCACCGCACAGGGAGGGGGGCGGCAGCCCCAGCATTTT	CATSPTAQGGGRQPQHF	TRBV24-1	TRBJ1-5	NA	once
TGTGCCAGTAAAGACATCACAGCCTACGGGAGAGAAGCTTTCTTT	CASKDITAYGREAFF	TRBV19	TRBJ1-1	NA	NA